The 19 T cell receptor beta chains below come from one sample, sequenced in a study of Ad26.COV2.S vaccination and SARS-CoV-2 variants. TCRdb's table, derived via immunoSEQ multiplex PCR, lists solely in-frame clones and lacks some. The data contain a few hundred thousand clones, around 89% of them seen just once; the ten biggest clones take up less than 4.5%. The treatment was: around 19 received Ad26.COV2.S at low or high dose, single or two shots; five or six received placebo; per-sample allocation not given. Specimens were obtained on day 63 following the first vaccine or placebo injection. The sequencing here drew on peripheral blood, taken in a trial of Ad26.COV2.S vaccine versus placebo. The receptors shown here come from a person between 18 and 59 years old who received the Ad26.COV2.S COVID-19 vaccine or a placebo.

This chain joins TRBV7-7 and TRBJ2-7; D is tentatively TRBD1 or TRBD2 (6 bases each). Germline CDR1 reads SSHAT; CDR2 reads FNYEAQ (reference sequence). The CDR3 covers 15 residues. The germline V and J ends were trimmed by 0 bases and 2 bases, with 11 bases remaining between them. Here the CDR3 reads CASSLAGGEAYEQYF. The CDR3, as DNA: TGTGCCAGCAGCTTAGCGGGGGGCGAAGCCTACGAGCAGTACTTC.

The V and J genes are TRBV5-1 and TRBJ2-3, with TRBD2 identical over 8 bases. CDR1 is SGHRS and CDR2 is YFSETQ in the germline V gene. This CDR3 spans 15 amino acids. The ends lost 0 bases at V and 6 bases at J; junction bases unmatched: 6. The CDR3, as DNA: TGCGCCAGCAGCTTGGTCGCGGGGGGCCCCGATACGCAGTATTTT. It specifies CASSLVAGGPDTQYF.

The rearrangement uses TRBV6-5 and TRBJ2-7; 10 positions match TRBD1. The CDR3 sequence is 15 residues long. Per germline, CDR1 MNHEY and CDR2 SVGAGI. The J segment lost 2 bases and the V segment lost 6 bases, leaving 7 bases of the junction unmatched. The CDR3 coding sequence is TGTGCCAGCAGCCAGGGACAGGGGAGGACCTACGAGCAGTACTTC. It is translated as CASSQGQGRTYEQYF.

The V gene is TRBV5-1, the J gene TRBJ2-7; tentative D call: TRBD2 (5 bases). Germline assignment: CDR1 SGHRS and CDR2 YFSETQ. V gave up 4 bases and J gave up 2 bases, with 10 bases separating them. This CDR3 has 13 amino acids. As DNA, the CDR3 is TGCGCCAGCAGCCTCGACGGGACCTACGAGCAGTACTTC. It yields the protein CASSLDGTYEQYF.

V and J are TRBV7-9 and TRBJ2-3; TRBD2 agrees at 10 bases. Germline V gene lookup returns CDR1 SEHNR and CDR2 FQNEAQ (reference sequence). This CDR3 is 17 amino acids long. The junction had 11 bases not matched to a gene; V was cut back by 4 bases and J by 4 bases. The CDR3 here is CASSSSPSGGRPDTQYF. In DNA, the CDR3 is TGTGCCAGCAGCTCTAGCCCTAGCGGGGGAAGACCAGATACGCAGTATTTT.

V is TRBV7-2 and J is TRBJ1-4; D is unresolved. The ends were cut back, 2 bases at V and 4 bases at J, with 11 bases in the middle. This CDR3 region has 15 residues. Germline V gives CDR1 SGHTA, CDR2 FQGNSA. The DNA of the CDR3 is TGTGCCAGCAGCTTAATGGCGCTAAGTAATGAAAAACTGTTTTTT. Translating it yields CASSLMALSNEKLFF.

The V gene is TRBV5-4, the J gene TRBJ1-2; 7 bases are shared with TRBD1. The CDR3 is 14 residues long. Germline assignment: CDR1 SGHNT and CDR2 YYREEE (reference sequence). J was trimmed by 8 bases and V by 1 base; bases with no gene match: 8. The CDR3 spells CASSLWDRNHGYTF. The CDR3 DNA reads TGTGCCAGCAGCTTGTGGGACAGAAATCACGGCTACACCTTC. The full variable domain, completed using reference TRBV5-4 and TRBJ1-2, is ETGVTQSPTHLIKTRGQQVTLRCSSQSGHNTVSWYQQALGQGPQFIFQYYREEENGRGNFPPRFSGLQFPNYSSELNVNALELDDSALYLCASSLWDRNHGYTFGSGTRLTVV.

The V gene is TRBV7-8, the J gene TRBJ1-5, with D unclear. The length of the CDR3 is 15 residues. Trimming cost V 5 bases and J 1 base, with 12 bases left between them. The V gene's germline CDR1 is SGHVS and CDR2 FQNEAQ. Here the CDR3 DNA reads TGTGCCAGCAGCCTGTGGACGGAGAGCAATCAGCCCCAGCATTTT. As protein: CASSLWTESNQPQHF.

The chain recombines TRBV19 with TRBJ1-1; D not certain. The CDR3 is 13 amino acids. Germline lookup yields CDR1 LNHDA and CDR2 SQIVND (reference sequence). The ends were cut back, 5 bases at V and 1 base at J, with 8 bases in the middle. The CDR3 spells CASSSQRNTEAFF. The CDR3 coding sequence is TGTGCCAGTAGTTCGCAGAGGAACACTGAAGCTTTCTTT.

Here the CDR3 reads CASSQESGGLNEQFF. The CDR3 DNA sequence: TGTGCCAGCAGCCAAGAGAGCGGGGGTTTGAATGAGCAGTTCTTC. This chain links TRBV3-1 (or the pseudogene TRBV3-2) with TRBJ2-1; 8 nucleotides line up with TRBD2. The CDR3 is 15 residues long. V gave up 0 bases and J gave up 7 bases; unmatched junction bases: 5. From germline, CDR1 is LGHDT and CDR2 YNNKEL (reference sequence).

Here the CDR3 reads CAWGAPRDPGDTEAFF. In nucleotides, the CDR3 is TGTGCCTGGGGTGCACCCAGGGATCCCGGAGACACTGAAGCTTTCTTT. The chain is built from TRBV30 and TRBJ1-1, with D tentatively TRBD1 (5 bases). Trimming removed 5 bases from V and 3 bases from J, with 22 bases in between. CDR1 GTSNPN and CDR2 SVGIG come from the germline V gene (reference sequence). The CDR3 loop spans 16 amino acids. The full variable domain, completed using reference TRBV30 and TRBJ1-1, is SQTIHQWPATLVQPVGSPLSLECTVEGTSNPNLYWYRQAAGRGLQLLFYSVGIGQISSEVPQNLSASRPQDRQFILSSKKLLLSDSGFYLCAWGAPRDPGDTEAFFGQGTRLTVV.

The V and J genes are TRBV14 and TRBJ1-1; tentatively, D is TRBD1 (6 bases). The germline V gene encodes CDR1 SGHDN and CDR2 FVKESK. The V end lost 0 bases, the J end lost 4 bases, and 6 bases lay between the germline ends. This CDR3 is 13 amino acids long. The CDR3 nucleotides read TGTGCCAGCAGCCAAGACAGGGGCACTGAAGCTTTCTTT. Its translation is CASSQDRGTEAFF.

The chain is built from TRBV7-9 and TRBJ1-4; maybe TRBD1 (5 bases). V gave up 3 bases and J gave up 6 bases, with 26 bases separating them. Germline V gives CDR1 SEHNR, CDR2 FQNEAQ (reference sequence). This CDR3 spans 19 amino acids. CDR3 amino acids: CASSFLAGPIISSYEKLFF. The CDR3 DNA reads TGTGCCAGCAGCTTCCTGGCAGGGCCTATAATATCTTCATATGAAAAACTGTTTTTT.

J is TRBJ1-5 and V is TRBV28; 8 nucleotides agree with TRBD1. Germline V gene sequence: CDR1 MDHEN, CDR2 SYDVKM. CDR3 length: 16 residues. The trim removed 7 bases at V and 2 bases at J, leaving 10 bases unmatched. CDR3 sequence (DNA): TGTGCCAGCACTCCCCAGGGGGCGGGGGGCAATCAGCCCCAGCATTTT. It encodes CASTPQGAGGNQPQHF.

The chain employs TRBV21-1 and TRBJ2-5. TRBV21-1 is a documented pseudogene. The CDR3 covers 17 residues. The CDR3 DNA sequence: TGTGCCAGCAGCACCAGTAAGAGGGGCGAAGAAAGAGAGACCCAGTACTTC. Encoded protein: CASSTSKRGEERETQYF.

The gene calls are TRBV6-6 and TRBJ1-6; D unclear. V was pared by 6 bases and J by 5 bases, with 11 bases between. This CDR3 comprises 14 residues. The germline V gene encodes CDR1 MNHNY and CDR2 SVGAGI (reference sequence). CDR3 region: CASRRSSDNSPLHF. Written as DNA, the CDR3 is TGTGCCAGCAGACGGAGTTCAGATAATTCACCCCTCCACTTT.

The V gene is TRBV25-1, the J gene TRBJ1-4, with a tentative D call TRBD1 (5 bases). V was clipped by 0 bases and J by 4 bases, with 9 bases between them. Germline V CDR1 and CDR2: MGHDK, SYGVNS. This CDR3 region has 15 residues. The CDR3 region has the DNA TGTGCCAGCAGTGAATACAGGGAAGTTAATGAAAAACTGTTTTTT. Encoded protein: CASSEYREVNEKLFF.

J is TRBJ2-5 and V is TRBV4-1, with TRBD2 matching 11 bases. The CDR3 totals 17 residues. Trimming cost V 1 base and J 5 bases; bases outside gene matches: 9. Germline V gene sequence: CDR1 MGHRA, CDR2 YSYEKL. CDR3 residues: CASSQGLAGGPYETQYF. CDR3 nucleotide sequence: TGCGCCAGCAGCCAAGGCTTAGCGGGGGGGCCCTATGAGACCCAGTACTTC.

The rearrangement links TRBV19 to TRBJ1-1; no definite D call. CDR1 LNHDA and CDR2 SQIVND come from the germline V gene (reference sequence). The V gene lost 5 bases and the J gene lost 0 bases, with 7 bases spanning the gap. The CDR3 has 13 residues. The DNA of the CDR3 is TGTGCCAGTAGTCTCAGTCTGAACACTGAAGCTTTCTTT. Translated, it gives CASSLSLNTEAFF.